This TCR beta chain comes out of a study of T-cell memory formation after mild COVID-19. This clonotype was recorded a few times. One entry per CDR3 protein results from TCRdb running MiXCR on the 5' RACE reads. The data hold around 250,000 distinct CDR3 sequences, with approximately 9% observed a single time. This receptor was identified in a man younger than 35 who had mild COVID-19 (a few samples of this study predate the infection). Cell type and time point are not known. Sequenced: PBMCs or a T cell subset sorted from them (not recorded which).

The CDR3 is CASSENRDTGELFF. CDR3 DNA: TGTGCCAGCAGTGAAAACCGAGACACCGGGGAGCTGTTTTTT. The rearrangement uses TRBV2 and TRBJ2-2; the D is unclear. CDR1 is SNHLY and CDR2 is FYNNEI in the germline V gene. This CDR3 is 14 amino acids long. V was clipped by 2 bases and J by 3 bases, with 7 bases between them.